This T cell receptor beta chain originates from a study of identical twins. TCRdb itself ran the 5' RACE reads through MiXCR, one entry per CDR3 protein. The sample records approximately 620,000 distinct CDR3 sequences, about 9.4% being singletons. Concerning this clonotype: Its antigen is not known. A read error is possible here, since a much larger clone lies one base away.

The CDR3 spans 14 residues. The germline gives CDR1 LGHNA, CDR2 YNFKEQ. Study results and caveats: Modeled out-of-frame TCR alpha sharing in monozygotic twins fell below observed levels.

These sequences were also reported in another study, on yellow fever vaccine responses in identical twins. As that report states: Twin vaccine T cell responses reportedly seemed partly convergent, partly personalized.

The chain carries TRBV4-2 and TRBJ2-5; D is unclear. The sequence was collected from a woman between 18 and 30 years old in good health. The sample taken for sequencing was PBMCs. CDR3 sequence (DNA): TGTGCCAGCAGCCAAGAAATTGCACCGGAGACCCTGTACTTC. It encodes CASSQEIAPETLYF.